This T cell receptor beta chain was profiled in a study of CD8 T cells in ankylosing spondylitis. At least ten counts were recorded for this clonotype. Its target is not known. TCRdb reprocessed the 5' RACE reads with MiXCR, giving one entry per CDR3 protein. The sample yields 450,000 to 550,000 distinct CDR3 sequences, about 5% seen once. The CDR3 length is 13 residues. The ends were cut back, 3 bases at V and 8 bases at J, with 15 bases in the middle. Germline V gene data show CDR1 as SQVTM and CDR2 as ANQGSEA. Whole-study results and caveats: Ankylosing spondylitis blood appeared to carry a characteristic TCR beta motif of fewer than 10 highly homologous variants.

Sequencing used blood, either unsorted or a sorted T cell fraction (not recorded which). The receptor was isolated from a male donor with ankylosing spondylitis. This chain joins TRBV29-1 and TRBJ2-3; TRBD1 might be the D (6 bases). The CDR3 bases are TGCAGCGTTGACAGGGGCCCCCTTGGTACGCAGTATTTT. It translates to CSVDRGPLGTQYF.